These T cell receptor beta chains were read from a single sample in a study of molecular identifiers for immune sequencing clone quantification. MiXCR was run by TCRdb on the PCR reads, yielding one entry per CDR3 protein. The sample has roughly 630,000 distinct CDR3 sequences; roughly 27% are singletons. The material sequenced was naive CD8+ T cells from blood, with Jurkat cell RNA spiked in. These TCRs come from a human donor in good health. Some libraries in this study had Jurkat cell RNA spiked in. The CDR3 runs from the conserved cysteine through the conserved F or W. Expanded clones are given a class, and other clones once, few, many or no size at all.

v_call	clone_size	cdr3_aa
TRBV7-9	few	CASSFIESRELFF
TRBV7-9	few	CASSFLDREANYGYTF
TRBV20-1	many	CSFYYGGSKDTQYF
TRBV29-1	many	CSVAGEGLTEAFF
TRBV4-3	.	CASSQVEGSCEQYF
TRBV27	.	CASSLLVLSGVTYNEQFF
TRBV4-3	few	CASSQDRTEGYVYTF
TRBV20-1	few	CSASFPTGNTEAFF
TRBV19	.	CASSTETWGTEAFF
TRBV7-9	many	CASSLVEGRLKYSGANVLTF
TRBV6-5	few	CASSEGNWGTEAFF
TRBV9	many	CASRGGGTQYF
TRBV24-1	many	CATSEGSSNEQYF
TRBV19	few	CASSIGFNEQFF
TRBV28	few	CASALGVRAEAFF
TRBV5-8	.	CASRGWGASSGNTIYF
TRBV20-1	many	CSARDVVGGGYEQYF
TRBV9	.	CASSAGLRLDEQFF
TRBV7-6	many	CASSSFTGARGTQYF
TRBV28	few	CASSQRLVRNYEQYF
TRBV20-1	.	CSAEGELSGNEQFF
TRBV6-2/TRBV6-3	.	CASRSLLGSGANVLTF
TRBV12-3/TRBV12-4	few	CASRFSGRVGEQFF
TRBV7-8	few	CASSSQTGHPTAGELFF
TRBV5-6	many	CASISRSPETQYF
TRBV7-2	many	CASSLSLAGAVTQYF
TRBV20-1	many	CSARGSRTYEQYF
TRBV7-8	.	CASSLGTSGGAGGTPYF
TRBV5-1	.	CASILSRGLAGLDTQYF
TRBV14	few	CASSPWTTGELFF
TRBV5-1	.	CASSLAGQNGELFF
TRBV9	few	CASSVGYSGAIYEQYF
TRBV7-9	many	CASSSTGEWTEAFF
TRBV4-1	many	CASSQVRGVYGYTF
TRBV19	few	CASSGYGTGYRRTDTQYF
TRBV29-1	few	CSVAVLGRGNTGELFF
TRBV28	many	CASSAGLAVTRTDTQYF
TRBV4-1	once	CASSQTRGNGPAQYF
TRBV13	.	CASSNGTGGGGELFF
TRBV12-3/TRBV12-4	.	CASSPSAGGSGEKLFF
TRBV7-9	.	CASSFKVVEQFF
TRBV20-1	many	CSATPLGLAGGLIYEQYF
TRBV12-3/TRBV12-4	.	CASSSLISEQYF
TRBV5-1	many	CASSLLYAQRAGANVLTF
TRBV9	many	CASSPGGSGEQYF
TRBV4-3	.	CASSQDSIAGVGRENIQYF
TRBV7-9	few	CASSSIGLSWGNEQFF
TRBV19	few	CASSATVSYEQYF
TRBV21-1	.	CASSKITPPGGPDTEAFF